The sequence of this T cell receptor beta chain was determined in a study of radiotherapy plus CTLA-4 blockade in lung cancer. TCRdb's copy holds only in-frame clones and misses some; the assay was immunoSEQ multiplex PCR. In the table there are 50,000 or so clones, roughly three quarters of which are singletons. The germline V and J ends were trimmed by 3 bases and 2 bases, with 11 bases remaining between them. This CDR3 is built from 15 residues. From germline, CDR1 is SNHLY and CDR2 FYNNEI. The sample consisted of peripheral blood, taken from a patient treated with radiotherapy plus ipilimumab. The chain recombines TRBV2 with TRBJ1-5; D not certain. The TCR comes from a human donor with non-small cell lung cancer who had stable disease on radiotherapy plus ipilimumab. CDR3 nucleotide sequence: TGTGCCAGCAGTGAGTGGGGAGGACGCAATCAGCCCCAGCATTTT. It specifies CASSEWGGRNQPQHF.